Following are 17 T cell receptor beta chains from one sample sequenced in a study of blood T cell repertoires in COVID-19. Clones were sequenced by immunoSEQ multiplex PCR, and TCRdb holds only the in-frame ones, with some missing. The profile covers roughly 120,000 clones, with under 90% appearing a single time and approximately 7% taken by the ten largest. The material sequenced was peripheral blood. The receptor set was obtained from a woman aged 50 to 60 with acute or convalescent COVID-19.

This sequence joins TRBV5-4 and TRBJ2-3; tentatively, D is TRBD2 (6 bases). V lost 3 bases, J lost 2 bases, and 10 bases lay in between. This CDR3 region has 14 residues. The germline V gene has CDR1 SGHNT and CDR2 YYREEE (reference sequence). In nucleotides, the CDR3 is TGTGCCAGCAGCTCCGGGGGATCCACAGATACGCAGTATTTT. Protein sequence: CASSSGGSTDTQYF.

This clone was detected only once. This chain links TRBV9 with TRBJ1-2; D gene uncertain. The CDR3 totals 11 residues. The germline V and J ends were trimmed by 3 bases and 7 bases, with 7 bases remaining between them. Germline V lookup: CDR1 SGDLS, CDR2 YYNGEE. This chain's CDR3 is CASSAQIGYTF. The DNA of the CDR3 is TGTGCCAGCAGCGCCCAGATTGGCTACACCTTC.

The chain joins TRBV7-9 to TRBJ2-5, with a possible D match to TRBD1 (5 bases). CDR1 is SEHNR and CDR2 is FQNEAQ in the germline V gene (reference sequence). The CDR3 is 14 residues long. V lost 0 bases, J lost 0 bases, and 5 bases lay in between. CDR3 in DNA: TGTGCCAGCAGCTTAGCACAGGACCAAGAGACCCAGTACTTC. Translation: CASSLAQDQETQYF.

This chain joins TRBV6-1 and TRBJ1-6, with 8 bases identical to TRBD1. This CDR3 comprises 17 residues. J lost 1 base, V lost 4 bases, and 6 bases had no gene match. CDR1 is MNHNS and CDR2 is SASEGT in the germline V gene. CDR3 DNA: TGTGCCAGCAGTGGGATCAGGGGGCGGTCCTATAATTCACCCCTCCACTTT. Translating gives CASSGIRGRSYNSPLHF.

The V and J genes are TRBV28 and TRBJ1-2; 8 nucleotides agree with TRBD1. V lost 11 bases to trimming and J lost 1 base; unmatched junction nucleotides: 15. Germline V gene sequence: CDR1 MDHEN, CDR2 SYDVKM. The CDR3 contains 16 residues. Here the CDR3 DNA reads TGTGCCTCGGGATGGGAAAGGACAGGGAATAACTATGGCTACACCTTC. This sequence encodes CASGWERTGNNYGYTF.

J is TRBJ2-1 and V is TRBV9; 8 nucleotides match TRBD2. Germline assignment: CDR1 SGDLS and CDR2 YYNGEE. The V segment lost 7 bases and the J segment 2 bases; nucleotides outside the gene matches: 5. The CDR3 extends over 14 amino acids. The CDR3 sequence: CASSNGGAYNEQFF. The CDR3 DNA is TGTGCCAGCTCAAACGGGGGGGCCTACAATGAGCAGTTCTTC. The full variable domain, with the rest looked up from reference TRBV9 and TRBJ2-1, is DSGVTQTPKHLITATGQRVTLRCSPRSGDLSVYWYQQSLDQGLQFLIQYYNGEERAKGNILERFSAQQFPDLHSELNLSSLELGDSALYFCASSNGGAYNEQFFGPGTRLTVL.

V and J are TRBV10-3 and TRBJ1-1; TRBD1 is a possible D gene (6 bases). CDR1 and CDR2 (germline): ENHRY, SYGVKD. V lost 6 bases and J lost 5, with 7 bases in between. The CDR3 extends over 11 amino acids. The CDR3 protein is CAIRQGTEAFF. CDR3 DNA sequence: TGTGCCATCAGACAGGGAACTGAAGCTTTCTTT.

The chain carries TRBV10-3 and TRBJ2-2; 9 nucleotides align to TRBD2. V was pared by 4 bases and J by 4 bases, with 7 bases of the junction left unmatched. The CDR3 sequence is 16 residues long. In germline, CDR1 is ENHRY, CDR2 SYGVKD. The CDR3 here is CAISGGGGLGTGELFF. The CDR3 DNA follows: TGTGCCATCAGTGGCGGGGGGGGACTCGGCACCGGGGAGCTGTTTTTT.

This clone was detected once. The chain is built from TRBV28 and TRBJ2-3; 10 nucleotides line up with TRBD2. Germline CDR1 is MDHEN and CDR2 is SYDVKM. The ends lost 2 bases at V and 6 bases at J; junction bases unmatched: 2. CDR3 length: 14 residues. For the CDR3, the DNA is TGTGCCAGCAGTTTAGGACTAGCGGTTGATACGCAGTATTTT. Amino acid sequence: CASSLGLAVDTQYF.

A note on this clone: Different DNA sequences within this sample yield the same CDR3. The genes are TRBV5-4 and TRBJ1-2; tentative D call: TRBD1 (6 bases). Germline CDR1 reads SGHNT; CDR2 reads YYREEE (reference sequence). The CDR3 sequence is 13 residues long. Deletions cut 2 bases from V and 8 bases from J, with 13 bases between. The CDR3 region has the DNA TGTGCCAGCAGCTTAGACAGGATCGGGGGCTACACCTTC. It codes for CASSLDRIGGYTF.

This clone was recorded once. V usage is TRBV27 and J usage is TRBJ1-6, with 9 bases identical to TRBD1. Per germline, CDR1 MNHEY and CDR2 SMNVEV (reference sequence). J lost 9 bases, V lost 6 bases, and 12 bases had no gene match. This CDR3 spans 16 amino acids. The CDR3 bases are TGTGCCAGCAGGTTCCGGGACAGGGCATATGGTTCACCCCTCCACTTT. It encodes CASRFRDRAYGSPLHF.

In regard to this clone: At the DNA level, this CDR3 is encoded by other sequences in the same sample as well. The chain employs TRBV11-2 and TRBJ1-4; D is perhaps TRBD1 (6 bases). The CDR3 covers 15 residues. CDR1 is SGHAT and CDR2 is FQNNGV in the germline V gene. Trimming removed 6 bases at V and 8 bases at J, with 19 bases between. CDR3: CASRKPGAGGEKLFF. The CDR3 DNA is TGTGCCAGCAGGAAACCGGGGGCGGGGGGGGAAAAACTGTTTTTT.

The V gene is TRBV30, the J gene TRBJ2-3; no reliable D call. With 4 bases removed from V and 1 base from J, the gap between germline ends came to 9 bases. From germline, CDR1 is GTSNPN and CDR2 SVGIG (reference sequence). The CDR3 covers 13 residues. The CDR3 nucleotides are TGTGCCTGGATGAAGCAGGGCACAGATACGCAGTATTTT. Translation gives CAWMKQGTDTQYF.

The chain uses TRBV4-2 and TRBJ2-3; D is possibly TRBD1 (5 bases). The germline V gene has CDR1 LGHNA and CDR2 YNFKEQ. Deletions cut 1 base from V and 5 bases from J, with 13 bases between. This CDR3 spans 15 amino acids. CDR3 protein: CASSQGTGRGDTQYF. The DNA for the CDR3 is TGTGCCAGCAGCCAAGGAACGGGTAGGGGAGATACGCAGTATTTT.

The chain carries TRBV5-6 and TRBJ1-4, with D perhaps matching TRBD1 (6 bases). This CDR3 is built from 14 residues. The germline V gene encodes CDR1 SGHDT and CDR2 YYEEEE. V lost 3 bases and J 6 bases, leaving 12 bases between the germline ends. The CDR3 region has the DNA TGTGCCAGCAGCTCCCCAGGGGCGGATGAAAAACTGTTTTTT. Amino acids: CASSSPGADEKLFF.

This clone was seen only a few times. This chain uses TRBV6-1 with TRBJ1-1; 12 bases line up with TRBD1. This CDR3 contains 13 residues. The V and J ends lost 3 bases and 12 bases, in that order; junction bases with no gene match: 5. Germline assignment: CDR1 MNHNS and CDR2 SASEGT. CDR3 nucleotides: TGTGCCAGCAGTGAGGGGGACAGGGGGCTTACTTTCTTT. Translating gives CASSEGDRGLTFF.

V gene TRBV3-1 (or the pseudogene TRBV3-2) combines with J gene TRBJ1-5; 8 bases line up with TRBD1. The V segment lost 1 base and the J segment 7 bases; nucleotides outside the gene matches: 6. Germline V gene sequence: CDR1 LGHDT, CDR2 YNNKEL (reference sequence). The CDR3 has 15 residues. DNA for the CDR3: TGTGCCAGCAGCCAAGCAGGGGGCGAGGGACAGCCCCAGCATTTT. It specifies CASSQAGGEGQPQHF.